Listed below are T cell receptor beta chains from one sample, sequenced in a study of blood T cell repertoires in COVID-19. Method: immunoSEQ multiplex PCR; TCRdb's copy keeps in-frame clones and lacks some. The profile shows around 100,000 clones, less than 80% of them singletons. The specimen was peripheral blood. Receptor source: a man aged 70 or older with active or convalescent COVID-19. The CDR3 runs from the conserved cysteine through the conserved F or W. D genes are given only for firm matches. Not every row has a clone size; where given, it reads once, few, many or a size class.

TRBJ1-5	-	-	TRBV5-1	CASSVDINQPQHF	TGCGCCAGCAGCGTTGACATCAATCAGCCCCAGCATTTT
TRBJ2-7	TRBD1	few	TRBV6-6	CASSYWGQGYEQYF	TGTGCCAGCAGTTACTGGGGACAGGGCTACGAGCAGTACTTC
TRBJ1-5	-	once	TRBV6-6	CASNGLYSNQPQHF	TGTGCCAGCAATGGGCTGTATAGCAATCAGCCCCAGCATTTT
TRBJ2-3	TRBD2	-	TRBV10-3	CAISRLAGDTDTQYF	TGTGCCATCAGCCGATTAGCGGGGGACACAGATACGCAGTATTTT
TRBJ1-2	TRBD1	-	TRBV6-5	CASSFRDREYGYTF	TGTGCCAGCAGTTTCCGGGACAGGGAGTATGGCTACACCTTC
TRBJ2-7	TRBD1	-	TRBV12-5	CASGFPPQGPSSYEQYF	TGTGCTAGTGGTTTCCCCCCACAGGGGCCGAGCTCCTACGAGCAGTACTTC
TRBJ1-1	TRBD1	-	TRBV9	CASSASGTVANTEAFF	TGTGCCAGCAGCGCCTCCGGGACAGTGGCTAACACTGAAGCTTTCTTT
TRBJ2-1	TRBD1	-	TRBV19	CASKAWDREPNEQFF	TGTGCCAGTAAGGCCTGGGACAGAGAACCCAATGAGCAGTTCTTC
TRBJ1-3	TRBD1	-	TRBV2	CASRLDRVGNTIYF	TGTGCCAGCAGGCTCGACAGGGTAGGAAACACCATATATTTT
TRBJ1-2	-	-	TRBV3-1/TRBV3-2	CASSRTRLGNYGYTF	TGTGCCAGCAGCCGTACTAGATTAGGGAACTATGGCTACACCTTC
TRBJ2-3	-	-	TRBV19	CASSIRISTDTQYF	TGTGCCAGTAGTATCAGGATTAGCACAGATACGCAGTATTTT
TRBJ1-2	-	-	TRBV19	CASRSTAYNYGYTF	TGTGCCAGTAGGTCGACTGCATATAACTATGGCTACACCTTC
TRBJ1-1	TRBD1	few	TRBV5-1	CASRGDSGNTEAFF	TGCGCCAGCAGGGGGGACAGCGGGAACACTGAAGCTTTCTTT
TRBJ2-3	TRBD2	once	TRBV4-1	CASSQDRGGLISTDTQYF	TGCGCCAGCAGCCAAGATCGGGGGGGATTGATCAGCACAGATACGCAGTATTTT
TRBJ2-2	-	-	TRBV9	CASSVGVPTGELFF	TGTGCCAGCAGCGTCGGGGTTCCTACCGGGGAGCTGTTTTTT
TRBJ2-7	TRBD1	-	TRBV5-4	CASSFTGGHEQYF	TGTGCCAGCAGTTTTACAGGGGGACACGAGCAGTACTTC
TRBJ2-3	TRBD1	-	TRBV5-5	CASSVVDRTTDTQYF	TGTGCCAGCAGCGTTGTGGACAGGACCACAGATACGCAGTATTTT
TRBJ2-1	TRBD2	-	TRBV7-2	CASSFRAGGRYNEQFF	TGTGCCAGCAGCTTTAGAGCGGGGGGGCGATACAATGAGCAGTTCTTC
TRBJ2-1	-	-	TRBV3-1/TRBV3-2	CASSQGRPGQLEFF	TGTGCCAGCAGCCAAGGACGGCCGGGACAATTAGAGTTCTTC
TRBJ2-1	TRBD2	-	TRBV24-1	CATSDRTSQGRDEQFF	TGTGCCACCAGTGATCGGACTTCCCAAGGGAGGGATGAGCAGTTCTTC
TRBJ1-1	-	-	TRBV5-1	CASSLKLDTEAFF	TGCGCCAGCAGCTTGAAGCTCGACACTGAAGCTTTCTTT
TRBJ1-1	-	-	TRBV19	CASHRNMNTEAFF	TGTGCCTCCCACAGGAATATGAACACTGAAGCTTTCTTT
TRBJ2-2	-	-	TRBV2	CASSESLVGELFF	TGTGCCAGCAGTGAGTCCCTCGTAGGGGAGCTGTTTTTT
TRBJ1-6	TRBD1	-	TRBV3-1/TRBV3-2	CASSQAQGGRPLHF	TGTGCCAGCAGCCAAGCACAGGGGGGAAGGCCCCTCCACTTT
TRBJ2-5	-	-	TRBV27	CASSPRAPMYQETQYF	TGTGCCAGCAGTCCCCGCGCACCGATGTACCAAGAGACCCAGTACTTC
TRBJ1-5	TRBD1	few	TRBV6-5	CASSRTGDNQPQHF	TGTGCCAGCAGTCGTACAGGGGACAATCAGCCCCAGCATTTT
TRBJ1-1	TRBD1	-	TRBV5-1	CASSLSGGLTEAFF	TGCGCCAGCAGCTTGTCAGGGGGCTTGACTGAAGCTTTCTTT
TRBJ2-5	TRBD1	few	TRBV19	CASGTGNLRGETQYF	TGTGCCAGCGGGACAGGCAATCTCCGTGGGGAGACCCAGTACTTC
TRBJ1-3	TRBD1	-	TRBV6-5	CASGDRGVTIYF	TGTGCCAGCGGCGACAGGGGGGTCACCATATATTTT
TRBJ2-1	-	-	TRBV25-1	CASNPGGGEQFF	TGTGCCAGCAACCCCGGGGGTGGTGAGCAGTTCTTC